Listed below are T cell receptor beta chains from one sample, sequenced in a study of patients and donors after allogeneic stem cell transplantation. Using its own MiXCR run on the RT-PCR reads, TCRdb lists one record per CDR3 protein. The sample shows about 96,000 distinct CDR3 sequences, 40% to 60% of them seen only once. The sequenced sample consisted of blood, either unsorted or a sorted T cell fraction (not recorded which). These receptor sequences come from a human donor who was either an allogeneic HSCT recipient or a stem cell or donor lymphocyte infusion donor (not recorded which). It is not recorded whose cells these are; they may come from a transplant donor. The CDR3 runs from the conserved cysteine through the conserved F or W. The order of the fields is V gene, CDR3 length, J gene, clone size, D gene, CDR3 protein, CDR3 DNA. A D gene is named only where the DNA matches it firmly. Where a row states a size, it is once, few, many or the class of an expanded clone; other rows omit it.

>TRBV20-1|11|TRBJ1-2|NA|NA
CSARDANGYTF
TGCAGTGCTAGAGACGCAAATGGCTACACCTTC
>TRBV9|14|TRBJ1-5|NA|TRBD1
CASSPGTGGQPQHF
TGTGCCAGCAGCCCCGGGACAGGGGGTCAGCCCCAGCATTTT
>TRBV7-3|15|TRBJ1-1|NA|TRBD1
CASSDRDRGLTEAFF
TGTGCCAGCAGCGACCGGGACAGGGGGCTAACTGAAGCTTTCTTT
>TRBV24-1|14|TRBJ2-7|NA|TRBD2
CATSSREGLYEQYF
TGTGCCACCAGTTCTCGGGAGGGCCTGTACGAGCAGTACTTC
>TRBV20-1|14|TRBJ1-1|few|NA
CSASDRFMNTEAFF
TGCAGTGCTAGTGACAGATTCATGAACACTGAAGCTTTCTTT
>TRBV7-8|14|TRBJ1-5|NA|TRBD1
CASSQQGLDQPQHF
TGTGCCAGCAGCCAACAGGGGCTGGATCAGCCCCAGCATTTT
>TRBV9|14|TRBJ1-2|NA|NA
CASSGQIETGGYTF
TGTGCCAGCAGCGGACAAATCGAGACGGGCGGCTACACCTTC
>TRBV3-1|16|TRBJ2-1|once|TRBD2
CASSRLASYSYNEQFF
TGTGCCAGCAGCCGACTAGCGTCGTACTCCTACAATGAGCAGTTCTTC
>TRBV7-2|14|TRBJ1-3|NA|NA
CASSFTDSGNTIYF
TGTGCCAGCAGCTTCACAGACTCTGGAAACACCATATATTTT
>TRBV20-1|13|TRBJ2-1|once|TRBD1
CSARTGENNEQFF
TGCAGTGCCCGGACAGGGGAAAACAATGAGCAGTTCTTC
>TRBV28|13|TRBJ1-5|NA|NA
CASSLKGRQPQHF
TGTGCCAGCAGTTTGAAGGGGAGGCAGCCCCAGCATTTT
>TRBV20-1|15|TRBJ1-4|NA|TRBD1
CSATGTGWTNEKLFF
TGCAGTGCTACCGGGACAGGGTGGACTAATGAAAAACTGTTTTTT
>TRBV4-1|13|TRBJ1-1|NA|NA
CASSKVGNTEAFF
TGCGCCAGCAGCAAAGTCGGGAACACTGAAGCTTTCTTT
>TRBV7-8|15|TRBJ1-1|NA|TRBD1
CASSLGTVMNTEAFF
TGTGCCAGCAGCCTTGGGACAGTTATGAACACTGAAGCTTTCTTT
>TRBV7-3|15|TRBJ1-2|few|NA
CASSLTGTPPYGYTF
TGTGCCAGCAGCTTAACGGGTACCCCCCCCTATGGCTACACCTTC
>TRBV20-1|14|TRBJ1-1|few|NA
CSARDLVKNTEAFF
TGCAGTGCTAGAGATCTCGTGAAGAACACTGAAGCTTTCTTT
>TRBV20-1|15|TRBJ2-7|NA|TRBD2
CSARKPLAPSYEQYF
TGCAGTGCGCGCAAGCCACTAGCGCCTTCCTACGAGCAGTACTTC
>TRBV20-1|15|TRBJ1-6|NA|NA
CSAGKAGIFNSPLHF
TGCAGTGCGGGCAAAGCCGGGATATTTAATTCACCCCTCCACTTT
>TRBV4-3|13|TRBJ2-7|NA|TRBD2
CASSQSGSYEQYF
TGCGCCAGCAGCCAGAGCGGGAGTTACGAGCAGTACTTC
>TRBV6-5|15|TRBJ1-5|NA|NA
CASSPASYSGQPQHF
TGTGCCAGCAGCCCGGCCTCATACTCCGGGCAGCCCCAGCATTTT
>TRBV11-1|12|TRBJ2-7|NA|NA
CASSKDSNEQYF
TGTGCCAGCAGTAAGGACTCAAACGAGCAGTACTTC
>TRBV6-5|15|TRBJ2-7|few|NA
CASSDHQVPSYEQYF
TGTGCCAGCAGTGACCATCAGGTTCCCTCCTACGAGCAGTACTTC
>TRBV4-3|13|TRBJ2-7|NA|NA
CASSQLERGEQYF
TGCGCCAGCAGCCAACTTGAAAGGGGCGAGCAGTACTTC
>TRBV12-3/TRBV12-4|13|TRBJ1-1|NA|NA
CASSQRQFSEAFF
TGTGCCAGCAGTCAAAGACAGTTCTCTGAAGCTTTCTTT
>TRBV28|13|TRBJ2-7|NA|NA
CATWDHISYEQYF
TGTGCCACTTGGGACCATATTTCCTACGAGCAGTACTTC
>TRBV12-3/TRBV12-4|12|TRBJ1-1|few|TRBD1
CASSPGTAEAFF
TGTGCCAGCAGTCCCGGGACAGCTGAAGCTTTCTTT
>TRBV28|17|TRBJ1-3|NA|NA
CASSSPPGANVGNTIYF
TGTGCCAGCAGTTCGCCTCCAGGGGCGAATGTAGGAAACACCATATATTTT
>TRBV20-1|14|TRBJ2-2|NA|NA
CSARTTSNTGELFF
TGCAGTGCGAGGACTACCTCGAACACCGGGGAGCTGTTTTTT
>TRBV20-1|15|TRBJ2-2|NA|TRBD2
CSALSGSPDTGELFF
TGCAGTGCCCTTAGCGGGAGCCCGGATACCGGGGAGCTGTTTTTT
>TRBV11-2|17|TRBJ1-3|NA|NA
CASSSRERLFSGNTIYF
TGTGCCAGCAGCTCCCGGGAGAGGTTATTCTCTGGAAACACCATATATTTT
>TRBV20-1|16|TRBJ2-3|few|TRBD2
CSATTRRRGNTDTQYF
TGCAGTGCTACAACCCGTAGGCGGGGGAACACAGATACGCAGTATTTT
>TRBV4-3|16|TRBJ1-4|few|NA
CASSQVSSRWREKLFF
TGCGCCAGCAGCCAAGTCTCCTCGCGATGGAGGGAAAAACTGTTTTTT
>TRBV5-1|14|TRBJ1-2|NA|TRBD1
CASSVDRGPVGYTF
TGCGCCAGCAGCGTAGACAGGGGGCCGGTGGGCTACACCTTC
>TRBV27|18|TRBJ1-1|NA|NA
CASSLSGSGPRGSTEAFF
TGTGCCAGCAGTTTATCCGGCTCTGGTCCACGGGGTAGCACTGAAGCTTTCTTT
>TRBV7-2|15|TRBJ1-2|few|TRBD1
CASSFTGAGDYGYTF
TGTGCCAGCAGCTTTACAGGGGCTGGGGACTATGGCTACACCTTC
>TRBV6-5|14|TRBJ1-2|NA|NA
CASSYSPAAYGYTF
TGTGCCAGCAGTTACTCACCGGCGGCCTATGGCTACACCTTC
>TRBV3-1|12|TRBJ1-2|NA|NA
CASSQGLWGYTF
TGTGCCAGCAGCCAAGGCCTCTGGGGCTACACCTTC
>TRBV7-3|13|TRBJ1-2|NA|TRBD1
CASSFTGGGGYTF
TGTGCCAGCAGCTTCACAGGGGGCGGAGGCTACACCTTC
>TRBV6-5|17|TRBJ1-2|NA|TRBD1
CASSYHIPGQGAYGYTF
TGTGCCAGCAGTTACCACATCCCGGGACAGGGAGCCTATGGCTACACCTTC
>TRBV7-9|12|TRBJ2-7|NA|NA
CASSLMATKQYF
TGTGCCAGCAGCTTAATGGCTACGAAGCAGTACTTC
>TRBV12-3/TRBV12-4|10|TRBJ2-1|NA|NA
CASSLDEQFF
TGTGCCAGCAGTTTAGATGAGCAGTTCTTC
>TRBV25-1|13|TRBJ1-1|few|TRBD1
CASSADRATEAFF
TGTGCCAGCAGTGCGGACAGGGCCACTGAAGCTTTCTTT
>TRBV27|14|TRBJ2-5|once|NA
CASSLRGPGKTQYF
TGTGCCAGCAGTTTACGTGGTCCTGGAAAGACCCAGTACTTC
>TRBV9|14|TRBJ1-2|few|NA
CASSVAGGNYGYTF
TGTGCCAGCAGCGTAGCGGGGGGTAACTATGGCTACACCTTC
>TRBV9|19|TRBJ1-4|NA|NA
CASSVDTFLGGRTNEKLFF
TGTGCCAGCAGCGTCGATACCTTCCTTGGCGGGAGGACTAATGAAAAACTGTTTTTT
>TRBV12-3/TRBV12-4|14|TRBJ2-5|NA|NA
CASSPQGRGQTQYF
TGTGCCAGCAGTCCTCAGGGTCGGGGGCAGACCCAGTACTTC